This T cell receptor beta chain was found in a study of T-cell memory formation after mild COVID-19. Study-level findings and limits: Day 15 to 85 contractors were CD4/CD8 balanced; later expanders leaned CD4+.

A remark on this clonotype: The antigen remains unidentified.

The CDR3 has 16 residues. Trimming removed 6 bases from V and 0 bases from J, with 15 bases in between. TCRdb redid the calling of the 5' RACE reads with MiXCR, one entry per CDR3 protein. The sample holds roughly 310,000 distinct CDR3 sequences, about 15% seen once. This receptor was obtained from a man younger than 35 who had mild COVID-19 (a few samples of this study predate the infection). Cell type and time point are not known. The specimen sequenced was PBMCs or a T cell subset sorted from them (not recorded which). This sequence joins TRBV12-3 or TRBV12-4 and TRBJ1-5; TRBD1 might be the D (5 bases). The CDR3 here is CASSPFGGNSNQPQHF. The CDR3 DNA sequence: TGTGCCAGCAGCCCCTTTGGGGGAAATAGCAATCAGCCCCAGCATTTT.